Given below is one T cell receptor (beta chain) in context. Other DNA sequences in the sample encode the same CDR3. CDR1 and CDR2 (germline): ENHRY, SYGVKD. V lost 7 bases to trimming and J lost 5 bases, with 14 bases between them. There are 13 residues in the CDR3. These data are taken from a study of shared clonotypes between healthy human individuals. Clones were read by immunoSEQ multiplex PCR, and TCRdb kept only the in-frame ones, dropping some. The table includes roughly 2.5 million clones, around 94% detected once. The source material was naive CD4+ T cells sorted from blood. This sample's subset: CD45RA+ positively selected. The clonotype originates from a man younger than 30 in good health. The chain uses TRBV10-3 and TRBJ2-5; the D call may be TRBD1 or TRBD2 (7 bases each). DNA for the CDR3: TGTGCCATCACCTCAGGGGGAGGGGAGACCCAGTACTTC. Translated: CAITSGGGETQYF.